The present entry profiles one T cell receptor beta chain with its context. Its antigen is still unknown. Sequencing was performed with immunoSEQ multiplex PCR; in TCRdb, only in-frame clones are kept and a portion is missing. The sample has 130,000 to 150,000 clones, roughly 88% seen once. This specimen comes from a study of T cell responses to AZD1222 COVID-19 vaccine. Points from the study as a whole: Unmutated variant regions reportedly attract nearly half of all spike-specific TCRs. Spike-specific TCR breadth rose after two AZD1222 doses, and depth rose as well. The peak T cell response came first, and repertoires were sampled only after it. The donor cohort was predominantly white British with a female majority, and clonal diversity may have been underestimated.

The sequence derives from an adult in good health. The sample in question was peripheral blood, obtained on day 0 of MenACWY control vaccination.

The CDR3: CASSETGGMGGYTF. CDR3 nucleotide sequence: TGTGCCAGCAGTGAAACAGGGGGTATGGGAGGCTACACCTTC. The gene calls are TRBV2 and TRBJ1-2; 8 nucleotides align to TRBD1. V was pared by 2 bases and J by 8 bases, with 7 bases of the junction left unmatched. The germline V gene encodes CDR1 SNHLY and CDR2 FYNNEI. This CDR3 comprises 14 residues. The whole variable domain, filled in from reference TRBV2 and TRBJ1-2, reads EPEVTQTPSHQVTQMGQEVILRCVPISNHLYFYWYRQILGQKVEFLVSFYNNEISEKSEIFDDQFSVERPDGSNFTLKIRSTKLEDSAMYFCASSETGGMGGYTFGSGTRLTVV.